The 23 T cell receptor beta chains below all came from one sample that was sequenced in a study of T cell clonotyping in hematopoietic cell transplantation. The repertoire was sequenced with immunoSEQ multiplex PCR; TCRdb's copy has only in-frame clones and lacks some. This table holds 10,000 or so clones, about 75% found once. Here the sequenced sample was PBMCs, taken 30 days after allogeneic stem cell transplant. The receptors shown here come from a female patient aged 40-50 years who had an allogeneic stem cell transplant from a related donor, so T cells may come from the graft donor. Some clones in this sample may be carry-over from other donors' samples.

The V call is TRBV9, the J call TRBJ2-7; TRBD2 is a possible D gene (7 bases). This CDR3 spans 15 amino acids. Trimming took 6 bases from V and 0 from J, leaving 16 bases between them. CDR1 is SGDLS, CDR2 YYNGEE, per germline. The CDR3 nucleotides are TGTGCCAGCATCGAGGGGGACTACTCCTCCTACGAGCAGTACTTC. The encoded protein is CASIEGDYSSYEQYF.

V is TRBV4-3 and J is TRBJ1-5; no clear D. Trimming cost V 0 bases and J 4 bases, with 10 bases left between them. Germline V CDR1 and CDR2: LGHNA, YSLEER. This CDR3 comprises 15 residues. Here the CDR3 reads CASSQEVEGNQPQHF. The CDR3 nucleotides are TGCGCCAGCAGCCAAGAAGTTGAGGGTAATCAGCCCCAGCATTTT.

The CDR3 spells CASSRQGAWGYTF. The CDR3 DNA is TGTGCCAGCAGTCGACAGGGGGCTTGGGGCTACACCTTC. The chain combines TRBV6-5 with TRBJ1-2; TRBD1 aligns across 10 bases. V was pared by 5 bases and J by 8 bases, with 5 bases of the junction left unmatched. The CDR3 is 13 amino acids. CDR1 MNHEY and CDR2 SVGAGI come from the germline V gene.

CDR3 region: CASSIPPNTEAFF. DNA for the CDR3: TGTGCCAGTAGTATCCCTCCGAACACTGAAGCTTTCTTT. V and J are TRBV19 and TRBJ1-1; D call uncertain. The CDR3 covers 13 residues. The germline CDR1 and CDR2 sequences are LNHDA and SQIVND (reference sequence). V lost 3 bases to trimming and J lost 1 base, with 6 bases between them.

This clone was observed a single time. With a much larger clone just one base away, this may be a read error. The chain combines TRBV2 with TRBJ2-7; possibly TRBD1 or TRBD2 for D (5 bases each). The CDR3 extends over 13 amino acids. CDR1 and CDR2 from the germline V gene are SNHLY and FYNNEI. Trimming stripped 5 bases from V and 2 bases from J, with 10 bases between. CDR3 in amino acids: CASSRDGAYEQYF. In DNA form, the CDR3 reads TGTGCCAGCAGTAGGGACGGAGCCTACGAGCAGTACTTC.

V gene TRBV7-8 combines with J gene TRBJ2-1; 9 nucleotides match TRBD2. CDR3 length: 14 amino acids. J was trimmed by 9 bases and V by 2 bases; bases with no gene match: 5. Germline CDR1 SGHVS, CDR2 FQNEAQ. The CDR3, as DNA: TGTGCCAGCAGCTTACGCGGGAGGGTGGGTGAGCAGTTCTTC. Translation gives CASSLRGRVGEQFF.

The chain joins TRBV5-5 to TRBJ1-1; unclear D gene. The germline V gene encodes CDR1 SGHKS and CDR2 YYEKEE (reference sequence). The CDR3 is 14 residues long. The germline V and J ends were trimmed by 4 bases and 4 bases, with 14 bases remaining between them. As DNA, the CDR3 is TGTGCCAGCAGCCACGCAATTCGGGGCACTGAAGCTTTCTTT. Its protein is CASSHAIRGTEAFF.

The chain combines TRBV10-3 with TRBJ2-7, with 13 bases lining up with TRBD2. Trimming took 6 bases from V and 2 from J; bases not matched to a gene: 4. This CDR3 spans 15 amino acids. Germline values: CDR1 ENHRY, CDR2 SYGVKD. The CDR3 loop reads CAIRGTSGDPYEQYF. As DNA, the CDR3 is TGTGCCATCAGAGGGACTAGCGGGGACCCCTACGAGCAGTACTTC.

The genes are TRBV7-9 and TRBJ1-2; a weak D match, TRBD1 (6 bases). Trimming stripped 3 bases from V and 7 bases from J, with 12 bases between. The length of the CDR3 is 13 residues. The V gene's germline CDR1 is SEHNR and CDR2 FQNEAQ (reference sequence). The CDR3 here is CASSFEGGSGYTF. The CDR3, as DNA: TGTGCCAGCAGCTTTGAGGGGGGGAGTGGCTACACCTTC.

The rearrangement links TRBV6-4 to TRBJ1-1; D perhaps matches TRBD1 (6 bases). Germline V lookup: CDR1 MRHNA, CDR2 SNTAGT. V lost 6 bases to trimming and J lost 3 bases, with 17 bases between them. This CDR3 region has 15 residues. CDR3 amino acids: CASRSGGLGDTEAFF. CDR3 coding DNA: TGTGCCAGCAGATCCGGGGGGCTGGGGGACACTGAAGCTTTCTTT.

The genes are TRBV7-2 and TRBJ1-1; 10 bases align to TRBD1. J lost 5 bases, V lost 4 bases, and 10 bases had no gene match. Germline V gene sequence: CDR1 SGHTA, CDR2 FQGNSA. The CDR3 covers 16 residues. The CDR3 protein is CASSSDRGQGRTEAFF. CDR3 nucleotides: TGTGCCAGCAGCTCAGACAGGGGGCAGGGTAGGACTGAAGCTTTCTTT.

In its sample, this clone was seen a few times. The V and J genes are TRBV30 and TRBJ1-2, with 11 bases lining up with TRBD1. Germline V CDR1 and CDR2: GTSNPN, SVGIG (reference sequence). This CDR3 is built from 15 residues. Germline trimming cut 1 base from V and 1 base from J; bases unmatched to any gene: 2. This CDR3 reads CAWSGTGGLNYGYTF. In DNA form, the CDR3 reads TGTGCCTGGAGTGGGACAGGGGGCCTTAACTATGGCTACACCTTC.

The J gene is TRBJ2-7, the V gene TRBV7-2; 9 bases are a match to TRBD2. The germline gives CDR1 SGHTA, CDR2 FQGNSA. Trimming removed 4 bases from V and 2 bases from J; junction bases left unmatched: 3. The CDR3 contains 14 residues. This chain's CDR3 is CASSSSGMTYEQYF. CDR3 bases: TGTGCCAGCAGCTCTAGCGGGATGACCTACGAGCAGTACTTC. Filled out from reference TRBV7-2 and TRBJ2-7, the complete variable domain reads GAGVSQSPSNKVTEKGKDVELRCDPISGHTALYWYRQSLGQGLEFLIYFQGNSAPDKSGLPSDRFSAERTGGSVSTLTIQRTQQEDSAVYLCASSSSGMTYEQYFGPGTRLTVT.

V gene TRBV19 combines with J gene TRBJ1-2, with 7 bases aligning to TRBD1. Germline CDR1 reads LNHDA; CDR2 reads SQIVND (reference sequence). V dropped 11 bases and J dropped 5; count of bases not matched to a gene: 8. This CDR3 spans 12 amino acids. The CDR3 DNA reads as TGTGCCGGCGGACAGGCGACATATGGCTACACCTTC. Translation gives CAGGQATYGYTF.

The rearrangement uses TRBV4-2 and TRBJ1-3; D gene unclear. V was clipped by 2 bases and J by 0 bases, with 8 bases between them. The CDR3 is 15 amino acids. Per germline, CDR1 LGHNA and CDR2 YNFKEQ. The chain's CDR3 is CASSQLKSSGNTIYF. For the CDR3, the DNA is TGTGCCAGCAGCCAACTTAAGAGCTCTGGAAACACCATATATTTT.

The chain recombines TRBV5-6 with TRBJ2-3; tentatively, D is TRBD2 (7 bases). The CDR3 is made up of 16 amino acids. Germline V gives CDR1 SGHDT, CDR2 YYEEEE. The ends were cut back, 0 bases at V and 0 bases at J, with 11 bases in the middle. CDR3 nucleotides: TGTGCCAGCAGCTTGGGCGGGGGCCTCAGCACAGATACGCAGTATTTT. Its translation: CASSLGGGLSTDTQYF.

This chain uses TRBV27 with TRBJ2-7, with a tentative D call TRBD2 (6 bases). The germline CDR1 and CDR2 sequences are MNHEY and SMNVEV (reference sequence). This CDR3 region has 11 residues. The V end lost 11 bases, the J end lost 4 bases, and 12 bases lay between the germline ends. The CDR3 spells CAVGGGYEQYF. DNA of the CDR3: TGTGCCGTGGGAGGAGGGTACGAGCAGTACTTC.

This clone was seen a single time. The J gene is TRBJ2-3, the V gene TRBV6-4; D is ambiguous. Trimming shortened V by 8 bases and J by 2 bases, and 11 bases separated the two germline ends. CDR1 and CDR2 from the germline V gene are MRHNA and SNTAGT. This CDR3 is built from 13 residues. CDR3 residues: CASSVDPTDTQYF. DNA of the CDR3: TGTGCCAGCTCAGTGGACCCCACAGATACGCAGTATTTT.

This clone is labeled large (0.1 to 1%). This chain links TRBV7-7 with TRBJ2-2, with 8 bases lining up with TRBD2. In germline, CDR1 is SSHAT, CDR2 FNYEAQ (reference sequence). This CDR3 contains 15 residues. The ends lost 5 bases at V and 7 bases at J; junction bases unmatched: 9. CDR3 sequence (DNA): TGTGCCAGCAGCGAGAGCGGGAGTAAGGACGGGGAGCTGTTTTTT. The encoded protein is CASSESGSKDGELFF.

The chain joins TRBV6-6 to TRBJ2-7, with unresolved D. Trimming removed 1 base at V and 6 bases at J, with 13 bases between. The germline CDR1 and CDR2 sequences are MNHNY and SVGAGI (reference sequence). This CDR3 has 14 amino acids. CDR3 sequence: CASSYFFSSREQYF. The CDR3 region has the DNA TGTGCCAGCAGTTACTTCTTCTCAAGTCGCGAGCAGTACTTC.

This chain connects TRBV2 to TRBJ2-7; no clear D. The CDR3 totals 11 residues. The V end was cut by 4 bases, the J end by 6 bases, with 7 bases between. CDR1 and CDR2 (germline): SNHLY, FYNNEI. The CDR3: CASSGRGEQYF. The CDR3 DNA reads as TGTGCCAGCAGTGGACGCGGCGAGCAGTACTTC. Together with reference TRBV2 and TRBJ2-7, the CDR3 gives the full variable domain: EPEVTQTPSHQVTQMGQEVILRCVPISNHLYFYWYRQILGQKVEFLVSFYNNEISEKSEIFDDQFSVERPDGSNFTLKIRSTKLEDSAMYFCASSGRGEQYFGPGTRLTVT.

Note on this clone: Other DNA sequences in this sample translate to the same CDR3. This chain connects TRBV11-2 to TRBJ2-1; D is unclear. The CDR3 has 12 amino acids. The germline V and J ends were trimmed by 0 bases and 9 bases, with 6 bases remaining between them. Per germline, CDR1 SGHAT and CDR2 FQNNGV. The CDR3 sequence is CASSLDRSEQFF. DNA of the CDR3: TGTGCCAGCAGCTTAGATCGAAGTGAGCAGTTCTTC.

The chain couples TRBV13 to TRBJ2-1; D possibly matches TRBD1 or TRBD2 (5 bases each). This CDR3 has 12 amino acids. Germline values: CDR1 PRHDT, CDR2 FYEKMQ (reference sequence). The V end lost 0 bases, the J end lost 14 bases, and 11 bases lay between the germline ends. The CDR3 DNA follows: TGTGCCAGCAGCTTAGGCCTGGGGGTGGAGTTCTTC. Amino acids: CASSLGLGVEFF.